This T cell receptor beta chain is drawn from a study of cytomegalovirus exposure and HLA in healthy donors. Concerning this clone itself: As yet, its antigen is unknown.

Study-level points and caveats: Subsequent analysis of the roughly 120 validation repertoires found a tendency for first-cohort TCR clusters to co-occur. Cytomegalovirus status, reportedly, was diagnosed with high specificity and sensitivity by the classifier. The study flagged some 180 TCR beta chains as cytomegalovirus-associated.

This CDR3 contains 16 residues. V was clipped by 1 base and J by 3 bases, with 13 bases between them. Germline values: CDR1 SGHTA, CDR2 FQGNSA. Assay: immunoSEQ multiplex PCR; the TCRdb copy retains only in-frame clones and omits some. The sample contains roughly 330,000 clones, 75% to 90% of which appear only once. The source material was PBMCs. The chain has TRBV7-2 and TRBJ2-4; D call uncertain. This clonotype was obtained from a woman in her thirties in good health and CMV-seropositive. The CDR3 is CASSLVGNPNKNIQYF. Written as DNA, the CDR3 is TGTGCCAGCAGCTTAGTTGGGAACCCCAACAAAAACATTCAGTACTTC.